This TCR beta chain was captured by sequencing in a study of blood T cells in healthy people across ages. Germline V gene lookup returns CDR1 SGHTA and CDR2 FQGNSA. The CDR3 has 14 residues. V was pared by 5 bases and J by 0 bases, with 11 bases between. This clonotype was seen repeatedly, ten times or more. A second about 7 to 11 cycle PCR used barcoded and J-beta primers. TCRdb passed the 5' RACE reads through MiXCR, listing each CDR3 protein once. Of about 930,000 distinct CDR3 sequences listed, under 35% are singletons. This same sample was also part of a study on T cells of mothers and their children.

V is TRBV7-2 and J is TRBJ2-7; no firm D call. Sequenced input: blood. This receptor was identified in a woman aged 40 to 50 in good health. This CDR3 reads CASSVGRSSYEQYF. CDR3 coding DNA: TGTGCCAGCAGCGTGGGCCGGAGCTCCTACGAGCAGTACTTC.